A single sample gave rise to the 17 T cell receptor beta chains below, sequenced in a study of cytomegalovirus exposure and HLA in healthy donors. PCR used 60 Vbeta primers and 13 Jbeta primers. The repertoire was sequenced with immunoSEQ multiplex PCR; TCRdb's copy has only in-frame clones and lacks some. The data show roughly 140,000 clones, around 78% seen once. Input material: PBMCs. These receptors originate from a woman aged 40 to 50 in good health and CMV-seropositive.

J is TRBJ2-7 and V is TRBV9; maybe TRBD1 (5 bases). The CDR3 spans 10 residues. Trimming removed 9 bases from V and 12 bases from J, with 16 bases in between. Per germline, CDR1 SGDLS and CDR2 YYNGEE. This CDR3 is CAKDSLQSYF. Written as DNA, the CDR3 is TGTGCCAAAGACAGCCTTCAGTCGTACTTC.

This clone appeared a single time. J is TRBJ2-3 and V is TRBV4-1, with 7 bases that match TRBD2. Per germline, CDR1 MGHRA and CDR2 YSYEKL. The V segment lost 0 bases and the J segment 5 bases; nucleotides outside the gene matches: 11. The CDR3 has 17 amino acids. CDR3 nucleotides: TGCGCCAGCAGCCAAGACAATGGGAGGGAGGTTGAAGATACGCAGTATTTT. Protein: CASSQDNGREVEDTQYF.

This clone has more than one count but fewer than ten. The rearrangement uses TRBV7-8 and TRBJ2-1; D unclear. The CDR3 is made up of 13 amino acids. The germline V gene has CDR1 SGHVS and CDR2 FQNEAQ. V was pared by 1 base and J by 10 bases, with 11 bases between. CDR3 amino acids: CASSLVWSDEQFF. For the CDR3, the DNA is TGTGCCAGCAGCTTAGTCTGGAGTGACGAGCAGTTCTTC. Full variable domain (missing parts from reference TRBV7-8 and TRBJ2-1): GAGVSQSPRYKVAKRGQDVALRCDPISGHVSLFWYQQALGQGPEFLTYFQNEAQLDKSGLPSDRFFAERPEGSVSTLKIQRTQQEDSAVYLCASSLVWSDEQFFGPGTRLTVL.

The chain combines TRBV27 with TRBJ1-2, with 7 bases that match TRBD1. J was trimmed by 2 bases and V by 6 bases; bases with no gene match: 3. Germline V gene lookup returns CDR1 MNHEY and CDR2 SMNVEV (reference sequence). This CDR3 contains 13 residues. CDR3: CASSPTGNYGYTF. CDR3 bases: TGTGCCAGCAGCCCGACAGGGAACTATGGCTACACCTTC.

The genes are TRBV7-9 and TRBJ2-5; 10 positions match TRBD2. The V gene end was trimmed by 3 bases and the J gene end by 11 bases; junction bases not matched to a gene: 12. Per germline, CDR1 SEHNR and CDR2 FQNEAQ (reference sequence). The CDR3 loop spans 15 amino acids. The CDR3 here is CASSLDSGRANEQYF. DNA for the CDR3: TGTGCCAGCAGCTTGGACAGCGGGAGGGCCAATGAGCAGTACTTC.

The chain has TRBV5-1 and TRBJ2-3; D ambiguous. The CDR3 is made up of 16 amino acids. The V gene lost 0 bases and the J gene lost 0 bases, with 11 bases spanning the gap. From germline, CDR1 is SGHRS and CDR2 YFSETQ. Written as DNA, the CDR3 is TGCGCCAGCAGCTTGGAAGTAGCAATTAGCACAGATACGCAGTATTTT. Translated: CASSLEVAISTDTQYF.

The rearrangement joins TRBV4-1 to TRBJ2-2; 14 bases are a match to TRBD2. Germline V CDR1 and CDR2: MGHRA, YSYEKL. This CDR3 spans 20 amino acids. V trimming: 1 base; J trimming: 1 base; junction bases outside the gene matches: 8. Here the CDR3 DNA reads TGCGCCAGCAGCCAAGGCCTGGGACTAGCGGGAGAAAAGAACACCGGGGAGCTGTTTTTT. Amino acids: CASSQGLGLAGEKNTGELFF.

This rearrangement joins TRBV5-1 to TRBJ2-5, with 7 bases aligning to TRBD1. The germline V gene encodes CDR1 SGHRS and CDR2 YFSETQ. Losses at the gene ends were 4 bases for V and 4 bases for J; bases not matched to a gene: 7. The CDR3 extends over 14 amino acids. As DNA, the CDR3 is TGCGCCAGCAGCCTACTGACAGGGTTAGAGACCCAGTACTTC. This gives the protein CASSLLTGLETQYF.

This clone showed up just a few times. The chain uses TRBV18 and TRBJ1-2; tentatively, D is TRBD1 (6 bases). The V end was cut by 1 base, the J end by 8 bases, with 11 bases between. The CDR3 runs to 13 residues. Per the germline V gene, CDR1 is KGHSH and CDR2 is LQKENI. The CDR3 here is CASSPQGDVGYTF. The DNA of the CDR3 is TGTGCCAGCTCACCACAGGGGGATGTAGGCTACACCTTC.

CDR3 protein: CASSPGTGVNTEAFF. The DNA for the CDR3 is TGTGCCAGCAGCCCAGGGACAGGGGTGAACACTGAAGCTTTCTTT. This sequence joins TRBV7-2 and TRBJ1-1, with 10 bases identical to TRBD1. Germline V gives CDR1 SGHTA, CDR2 FQGNSA. This CDR3 is 15 amino acids long. J was trimmed by 0 bases and V by 5 bases; bases with no gene match: 3.

The gene calls are TRBV5-5 and TRBJ2-5; weak D call: TRBD2 (6 bases). This CDR3 is built from 15 residues. The germline CDR1 and CDR2 sequences are SGHKS and YYEKEE (reference sequence). V was cut by 4 bases and J by 0 bases, with 13 bases left in between. The CDR3 DNA reads as TGTGCCAGCAGCCGATACCGGGACTACCAAGAGACCCAGTACTTC. Amino acid sequence: CASSRYRDYQETQYF.

The V call is TRBV15, the J call TRBJ2-2; D not certain. Germline V lookup: CDR1 LNHNV, CDR2 YYDKDF (reference sequence). The CDR3 runs to 15 residues. V lost 1 base to trimming and J lost 4 bases, with 10 bases between them. CDR3: CATSRGGAFTGELFF. CDR3 nucleotides: TGTGCCACCAGCAGAGGCGGAGCCTTCACCGGGGAGCTGTTTTTT.

V usage is TRBV5-1 and J usage is TRBJ1-1, with D maybe TRBD1 (6 bases). Trimming removed 4 bases at V and 1 base at J, with 11 bases between. CDR3 length: 14 amino acids. CDR1 SGHRS and CDR2 YFSETQ come from the germline V gene. In DNA, the CDR3 is TGCGCCAGCAGCATGGGACAAGGGAACACTGAAGCTTTCTTT. Amino acids: CASSMGQGNTEAFF.

This clone has just a few counts. The chain carries TRBV6-1 and TRBJ2-3; TRBD2 aligns across 8 bases. Germline V gene data show CDR1 as MNHNS and CDR2 as SASEGT. This CDR3 spans 15 amino acids. V shed 1 base and J 4 bases; nucleotides not matched to a gene: 4. The CDR3 DNA reads as TGTGCCAGCAGTGAAGGGGAGCGGGAGTCAGATACGCAGTATTTT. This codes for CASSEGERESDTQYF.

The chain combines TRBV18 with TRBJ2-7; D uncertain. CDR3 size: 14 residues. V lost 0 bases and J lost 3, with 9 bases in between. Germline CDR1 and CDR2: KGHSH and LQKENI. The CDR3 region has the DNA TGTGCCAGCTCACCACCGGGCCCACGCTACGAGCAGTACTTC. It translates to CASSPPGPRYEQYF.

V gene TRBV9 combines with J gene TRBJ1-2; tentative D call: TRBD1 (5 bases). Germline CDR1 is SGDLS and CDR2 is YYNGEE. This CDR3 has 15 residues. V lost 4 bases to trimming and J lost 4 bases, with 17 bases between them. The CDR3 DNA follows: TGTGCCAGCAGCTTCGCAGGGTTCGGCCTCTATGGCTACACCTTC. It translates to CASSFAGFGLYGYTF.

The chain employs TRBV30 and TRBJ2-1; D might be TRBD2 (6 bases). This CDR3 is built from 15 residues. Between the trimmed V and J ends, which lost 0 bases and 3 bases, there was a span of 12 bases. From germline, CDR1 is GTSNPN and CDR2 SVGIG (reference sequence). The CDR3 sequence: CAWSVGTSDYNEQFF. CDR3 bases: TGTGCCTGGAGTGTCGGGACTTCGGACTACAATGAGCAGTTCTTC.